A single sample is the source of the 31 T cell receptor beta chains below, sequenced in a study of T cell changes during pregnancy in multiple sclerosis. TCRdb's table, derived via immunoSEQ multiplex PCR, lists solely in-frame clones and lacks some. Of under 50,000 clones listed, 95% were seen once; the top ten hold 5.9%. The sample consisted of CD8+ T cells from peripheral blood mononuclear cells, taken in the first trimester of pregnancy. These receptor sequences come from a female donor with multiple sclerosis, enrolled in a pregnancy study.

This chain uses TRBV19 with TRBJ1-1; D unclear. This CDR3 region has 13 residues. With 2 bases removed from V and 7 bases from J, the gap between germline ends came to 11 bases. Looked up from germline, CDR1 is LNHDA and CDR2 is SQIVND (reference sequence). Written as DNA, the CDR3 is TGTGCCAGTAGTATAAGAGGGAACCTTGAAGCTTTCTTT. This encodes CASSIRGNLEAFF.

The CDR3 region is CASSLVTPRRLEEQYF. The CDR3 nucleotides read TGTGCCAGCAGTTTAGTCACCCCACGCCGATTAGAAGAGCAGTACTTC. This chain links TRBV27 with TRBJ2-7, with D unresolved. The CDR3 contains 16 residues. Trimming stripped 2 bases from V and 7 bases from J, with 21 bases between. CDR1 is MNHEY and CDR2 is SMNVEV in the germline V gene (reference sequence).

V is TRBV5-6 and J is TRBJ2-1; 10 bases fit TRBD1. The germline V gene encodes CDR1 SGHDT and CDR2 YYEEEE. J was trimmed by 6 bases and V by 4 bases; bases with no gene match: 4. The CDR3 has 14 amino acids. The CDR3 bases are TGTGCCAGCAGCCCCGGGACAGGGGTCAATGAGCAGTTCTTC. It is translated as CASSPGTGVNEQFF.

V and J are TRBV19 and TRBJ2-7, with 8 bases matching TRBD1. The CDR3 has 16 amino acids. J was trimmed by 0 bases and V by 7 bases; bases with no gene match: 11. CDR1 is LNHDA, CDR2 SQIVND, per germline (reference sequence). The CDR3 nucleotides are TGTGCCAGTAAAGAGAATCAGGGGGCTAACTCCTACGAGCAGTACTTC. Translating it yields CASKENQGANSYEQYF.

The chain carries TRBV4-1 and TRBJ2-7; D may be TRBD1 (6 bases). Trimming stripped 0 bases from V and 2 bases from J, with 11 bases between. This CDR3 region has 15 residues. CDR1 and CDR2 from the germline V gene are MGHRA and YSYEKL. CDR3 coding DNA: TGCGCCAGCAGCCAAGAATGGACAGATACCTACGAGCAGTACTTC. It is translated as CASSQEWTDTYEQYF.

V gene TRBV5-6 combines with J gene TRBJ2-1; the match to TRBD2 covers 9 bases. The CDR3 runs to 16 residues. Trimming at V came to 6 bases and at J to 9 bases, leaving 16 bases not matched to a gene. CDR1 SGHDT and CDR2 YYEEEE come from the germline V gene. This CDR3 reads CASKGSTKREDLEQFF. The CDR3 DNA reads as TGTGCCAGCAAGGGAAGCACTAAGCGGGAGGATCTTGAGCAGTTCTTC.

The V call is TRBV6-1, the J call TRBJ2-7; 11 bases map to TRBD2. CDR1 is MNHNS and CDR2 is SASEGT in the germline V gene. This CDR3 is built from 15 residues. The V segment lost 6 bases and the J segment 1 base; nucleotides outside the gene matches: 5. CDR3 region: CASSLLAGVSYEQYF. Here the CDR3 DNA reads TGTGCCAGCAGCCTACTAGCGGGAGTGTCCTACGAGCAGTACTTC.

The J gene is TRBJ1-2, the V gene TRBV9; no clear D. CDR1 and CDR2 (germline): SGDLS, YYNGEE. The CDR3 is 14 residues long. Trimming left V 0 bases short and J 3 bases short, with 9 bases between. In DNA, the CDR3 is TGTGCCAGCAGCGTAGACATTAACCACTATGGCTACACCTTC. As protein: CASSVDINHYGYTF. The variable domain in full, with the rest retrieved from reference TRBV9 and TRBJ1-2, is DSGVTQTPKHLITATGQRVTLRCSPRSGDLSVYWYQQSLDQGLQFLIQYYNGEERAKGNILERFSAQQFPDLHSELNLSSLELGDSALYFCASSVDINHYGYTFGSGTRLTVV.

V gene TRBV5-1 combines with J gene TRBJ2-7, with D hard to call. The germline gives CDR1 SGHRS, CDR2 YFSETQ. V was cut by 2 bases and J by 4 bases, with 10 bases left in between. The CDR3 sequence is 13 residues long. The CDR3 bases are TGCGCCAGCAGCTTTGCAGACATATACGAGCAGTACTTC. Translation gives CASSFADIYEQYF. The full variable domain, completed using reference TRBV5-1 and TRBJ2-7, is KAGVTQTPRYLIKTRGQQVTLSCSPISGHRSVSWYQQTPGQGLQFLFEYFSETQRNKGNFPGRFSGRQFSNSRSEMNVSTLELGDSALYLCASSFADIYEQYFGPGTRLTVT.

The chain links TRBV27 to TRBJ2-7, with D maybe TRBD2 (6 bases). The germline V and J ends were trimmed by 0 bases and 4 bases, with 10 bases remaining between them. The CDR3 length is 14 residues. CDR1 is MNHEY and CDR2 is SMNVEV in the germline V gene (reference sequence). In DNA form, the CDR3 reads TGTGCCAGCAGTTTATCGGGACTCTCTTACGAGCAGTACTTC. Its protein product is CASSLSGLSYEQYF.

The chain joins TRBV10-3 to TRBJ2-7; no definite D call. V was pared by 7 bases and J by 0 bases, with 10 bases between. The germline V gene has CDR1 ENHRY and CDR2 SYGVKD. The CDR3 sequence is 13 residues long. The CDR3 DNA reads TGTGCCATCATAGAGGAAAGCTCCTACGAGCAGTACTTC. It specifies CAIIEESSYEQYF.

As DNA, the CDR3 is TGTGCCAGCAGTTCAGGGACTAGCGGGAGGGCCCCGTTCTTC. This sequence encodes CASSSGTSGRAPFF. The chain joins TRBV27 to TRBJ2-1; 16 bases are shared with TRBD2. Trimming cost V 4 bases and J 15 bases; bases outside gene matches: 6. The CDR3 contains 14 residues. Germline CDR1 MNHEY, CDR2 SMNVEV (reference sequence).

V usage is TRBV15 and J usage is TRBJ2-1, with 7 bases aligning to TRBD2. Germline assignment: CDR1 LNHNV and CDR2 YYDKDF (reference sequence). The ends lost 5 bases at V and 8 bases at J; junction bases unmatched: 9. This CDR3 is built from 14 residues. Here the CDR3 DNA reads TGTGCCACCAGCTCCAATGAGGGGAGGGATGAGCAGTTCTTC. Its protein product is CATSSNEGRDEQFF.

The chain is built from TRBV29-1 and TRBJ2-3; D uncertain. Trimming pared 3 bases from V and 2 bases from J, leaving 6 bases between. The germline gives CDR1 SQVTM, CDR2 ANQGSEA. This CDR3 contains 12 residues. The CDR3 loop is CSVDIYTDTQYF. Written as DNA, the CDR3 is TGCAGCGTTGATATTTACACAGATACGCAGTATTTT.

The CDR3 DNA sequence: TGTGCCAGCAGCCAATCCGAGGGAGCCACCGGGGAGCTGTTTTTT. The encoded protein is CASSQSEGATGELFF. The rearrangement links TRBV4-2 to TRBJ2-2, with D possibly matching TRBD2 (5 bases). In germline, CDR1 is LGHNA, CDR2 YNFKEQ. The CDR3 is 15 residues long. V lost 2 bases to trimming and J lost 4 bases, with 11 bases between them.

The chain couples TRBV2 to TRBJ1-2; D is unclear. V gave up 3 bases and J gave up 5 bases, with 16 bases separating them. The CDR3 consists of 15 residues. Germline CDR1 SNHLY, CDR2 FYNNEI. The CDR3 here is CASSDVASYPYGYTF. In DNA, the CDR3 is TGTGCCAGCAGTGATGTCGCGTCCTACCCATATGGCTACACCTTC.

This sequence joins TRBV28 and TRBJ1-4, with D perhaps matching TRBD1 (5 bases). Trimming took off 2 bases at V and 7 bases at J, with 11 bases between the two ends. The CDR3 consists of 14 residues. CDR1 MDHEN and CDR2 SYDVKM come from the germline V gene. CDR3 protein: CASSLQGRVEKLFF. The CDR3 DNA follows: TGTGCCAGCAGTTTACAGGGAAGGGTTGAAAAACTGTTTTTT.

The chain recombines TRBV27 with TRBJ2-1; possibly TRBD1 for D (6 bases). The CDR3 covers 17 residues. The germline V gene encodes CDR1 MNHEY and CDR2 SMNVEV (reference sequence). The V end lost 1 base, the J end lost 0 bases, and 13 bases lay between the germline ends. This CDR3 reads CASSLWVRGSSYNEQFF. CDR3 bases: TGTGCCAGCAGTTTATGGGTCAGGGGCAGCTCCTACAATGAGCAGTTCTTC.

V is TRBV28 and J is TRBJ2-7; 12 nucleotides match TRBD1. Per the germline V gene, CDR1 is MDHEN and CDR2 is SYDVKM. The CDR3 extends over 14 amino acids. CDR3: CVSAPGTGGDEQYF. CDR3 DNA sequence: TGTGTCTCGGCCCCCGGGACAGGGGGCGACGAGCAGTACTTC.

The chain has TRBV5-4 and TRBJ2-2; TRBD1 matches at 9 bases. The junction had 10 bases not matched to a gene; V was cut back by 4 bases and J by 6 bases. Per germline, CDR1 SGHNT and CDR2 YYREEE (reference sequence). The CDR3 contains 16 residues. CDR3 region: CASSLPDGTGSGELFF. CDR3 DNA sequence: TGTGCCAGCAGCCTTCCCGATGGGACAGGGTCCGGGGAGCTGTTTTTT.

The chain has TRBV15 and TRBJ2-1; TRBD2 might be the D (6 bases). The CDR3 covers 14 residues. The V gene's germline CDR1 is LNHNV and CDR2 YYDKDF (reference sequence). With 0 bases removed from V and 10 bases from J, the gap between germline ends came to 13 bases. CDR3 protein: CATSRDLKEGEQFF. CDR3 DNA sequence: TGTGCCACCAGCAGAGATCTAAAGGAGGGGGAGCAGTTCTTC.

V and J are TRBV4-3 and TRBJ2-1; TRBD1 matches at 8 bases. V shed 4 bases and J 0 bases; nucleotides not matched to a gene: 2. There are 15 residues in the CDR3. The germline CDR1 and CDR2 sequences are LGHNA and YSLEER. CDR3 amino acids: CASSLDRGSYNEQFF. CDR3 DNA: TGCGCCAGCAGCCTCGACAGGGGCTCCTACAATGAGCAGTTCTTC.

The chain recombines TRBV7-2 with TRBJ2-1; D perhaps matches TRBD2 (6 bases). The CDR3 spans 15 residues. Germline CDR1 is SGHTA and CDR2 is FQGNSA. Deletions cut 3 bases from V and 5 bases from J, with 14 bases between. CDR3 protein: CASSFGSGAHNEQFF. The CDR3 DNA is TGTGCCAGCAGCTTCGGTAGCGGCGCTCACAATGAGCAGTTCTTC.

This clone was seen only once. V is TRBV11-2 and J is TRBJ1-2; D unclear. CDR1 is SGHAT, CDR2 FQNNGV, per germline. The CDR3 totals 14 residues. Trimming pared 6 bases from V and 2 bases from J, leaving 13 bases between. DNA of the CDR3: TGTGCCAGCAGTCCCCCCCTGGCAAACTATGGCTACACCTTC. Protein: CASSPPLANYGYTF.

The genes are TRBV11-1 and TRBJ2-7; D possibly corresponds to TRBD2 (6 bases). The V and J ends lost 2 bases and 2 bases respectively, with 10 bases between them. Looked up from germline, CDR1 is SGHAT and CDR2 is FQDESV (reference sequence). There are 14 residues in the CDR3. The CDR3 reads CASSLPGVAYEQYF. CDR3 in DNA: TGTGCCAGCAGCTTACCGGGAGTAGCCTACGAGCAGTACTTC.

This rearrangement joins TRBV9 to TRBJ2-3; 14 positions match TRBD2. CDR1 is SGDLS and CDR2 is YYNGEE in the germline V gene. V trimming: 4 bases; J trimming: 3 bases; junction bases outside the gene matches: 7. CDR3 length: 17 residues. The CDR3 region is CASSPYRTSGGTDTQYF. The CDR3 bases are TGTGCCAGCAGCCCTTACCGGACTAGCGGGGGGACAGATACGCAGTATTTT.

The chain combines TRBV7-6 with TRBJ2-7; 13 positions agree with TRBD2. Germline CDR1 SGHVS, CDR2 FNYEAQ. CDR3 length: 15 amino acids. V lost 5 bases to trimming and J lost 3 bases; unmatched junction nucleotides: 4. The CDR3 region has the DNA TGTGCCAGCAGCGAACTAGCGGGAGGGGGCTACGAGCAGTACTTC. This gives the protein CASSELAGGGYEQYF.

The J gene is TRBJ1-1, the V gene TRBV4-3; D not resolved. Per germline, CDR1 LGHNA and CDR2 YSLEER. This CDR3 has 14 residues. The V and J ends lost 0 bases and 6 bases respectively, with 11 bases between them. CDR3 in DNA: TGCGCCAGCAGCCAAGAAAGCTTGTACTCTGAAGCTTTCTTT. This sequence encodes CASSQESLYSEAFF.

This chain connects TRBV6-1 to TRBJ2-1, with TRBD1 matching 11 bases. This CDR3 spans 16 amino acids. Unmatched junction bases numbered 5, after V lost 3 bases and J lost 4 bases. Germline V gene sequence: CDR1 MNHNS, CDR2 SASEGT. Written as DNA, the CDR3 is TGTGCCAGCAGTGATCCCGGGACAGGGGGATACAATGAGCAGTTCTTC. Translation gives CASSDPGTGGYNEQFF.

This chain joins TRBV29-1 and TRBJ2-1; 11 bases align to TRBD1. Trimming took 7 bases from V and 7 from J; bases not matched to a gene: 9. The CDR3 has 14 amino acids. Looked up from germline, CDR1 is SQVTM and CDR2 is ANQGSEA. The CDR3 here is CSAAGTGGKNEQFF. Written as DNA, the CDR3 is TGCAGCGCCGCCGGGACAGGGGGTAAGAATGAGCAGTTCTTC.

This chain joins TRBV28 and TRBJ2-3, with TRBD2 matching 14 bases. Germline V CDR1 and CDR2: MDHEN, SYDVKM. The CDR3 extends over 19 amino acids. V dropped 7 bases and J dropped 4; count of bases not matched to a gene: 16. CDR3 in amino acids: CASTLTGTGTSGSADTQYF. In DNA form, the CDR3 reads TGTGCCAGCACCCTAACCGGGACAGGGACTAGCGGGAGCGCAGATACGCAGTATTTT.